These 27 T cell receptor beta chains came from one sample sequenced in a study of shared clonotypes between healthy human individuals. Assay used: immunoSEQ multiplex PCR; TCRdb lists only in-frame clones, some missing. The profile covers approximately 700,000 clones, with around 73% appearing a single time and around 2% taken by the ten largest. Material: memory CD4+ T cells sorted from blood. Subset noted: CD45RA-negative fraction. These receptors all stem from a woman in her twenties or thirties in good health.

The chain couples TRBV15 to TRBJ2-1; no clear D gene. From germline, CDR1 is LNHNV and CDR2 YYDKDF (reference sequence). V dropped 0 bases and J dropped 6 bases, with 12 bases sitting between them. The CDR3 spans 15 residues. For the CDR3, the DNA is TGTGCCACCAGCAGAGAAACCGGCCTTGGCAATGAGCAGTTCTTC. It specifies CATSRETGLGNEQFF.

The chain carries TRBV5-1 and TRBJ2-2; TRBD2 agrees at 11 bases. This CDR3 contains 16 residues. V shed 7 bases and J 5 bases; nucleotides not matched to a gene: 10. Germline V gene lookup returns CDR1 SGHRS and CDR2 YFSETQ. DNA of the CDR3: TGCGCCAGCGGGGGGCTAGCGGGAGGATGGACCGGGGAGCTGTTTTTT. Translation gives CASGGLAGGWTGELFF.

CDR3 coding DNA: TGTGCCAGCAGTTTAAGCGTTGCTGGGGCCAACGTCCTGACTTTC. Translated, it gives CASSLSVAGANVLTF. This sequence joins TRBV28 and TRBJ2-6; D gene ambiguous. V lost 2 bases to trimming and J lost 2 bases, with 7 bases between them. This CDR3 is built from 15 residues. Germline-derived CDR1 and CDR2 are MDHEN and SYDVKM.

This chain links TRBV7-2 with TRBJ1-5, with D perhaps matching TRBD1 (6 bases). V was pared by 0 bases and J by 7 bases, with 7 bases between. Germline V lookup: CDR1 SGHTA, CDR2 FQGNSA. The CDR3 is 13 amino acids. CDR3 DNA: TGTGCCAGCAGCTTAGCGCAGGGGCAGCCCCAGCATTTT. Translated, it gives CASSLAQGQPQHF.

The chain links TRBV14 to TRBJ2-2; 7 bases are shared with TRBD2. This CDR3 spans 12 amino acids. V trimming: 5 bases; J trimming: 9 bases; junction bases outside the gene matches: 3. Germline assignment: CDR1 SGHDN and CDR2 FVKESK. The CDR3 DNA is TGTGCCAGCAGCAGGACTAGAAGGGAGCTGTTTTTT. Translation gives CASSRTRRELFF.

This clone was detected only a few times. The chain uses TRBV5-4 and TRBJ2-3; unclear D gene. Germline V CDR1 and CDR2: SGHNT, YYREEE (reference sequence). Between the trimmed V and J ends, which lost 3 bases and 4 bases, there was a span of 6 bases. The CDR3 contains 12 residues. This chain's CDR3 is CASSSPADTQYF. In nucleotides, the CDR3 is TGTGCCAGCAGCTCTCCGGCAGATACGCAGTATTTT.

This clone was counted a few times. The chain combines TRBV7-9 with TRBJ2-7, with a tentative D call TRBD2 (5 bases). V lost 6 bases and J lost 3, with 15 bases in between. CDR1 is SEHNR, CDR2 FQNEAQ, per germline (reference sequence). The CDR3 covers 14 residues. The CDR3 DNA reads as TGTGCCAGCAGTCAAGCGGTGGACCGCTACGAGCAGTACTTC. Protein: CASSQAVDRYEQYF.

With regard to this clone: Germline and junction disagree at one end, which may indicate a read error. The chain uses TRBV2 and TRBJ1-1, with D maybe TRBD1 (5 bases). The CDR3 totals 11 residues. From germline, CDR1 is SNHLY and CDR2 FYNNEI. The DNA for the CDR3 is TGTGCCAGCAGTGAATTAGGGGTAGTGAGGTTT. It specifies CASSELGVVRF. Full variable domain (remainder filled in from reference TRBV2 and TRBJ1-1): EPEVTQTPSHQVTQMGQEVILRCVPISNHLYFYWYRQILGQKVEFLVSFYNNEISEKSEIFDDQFSVERPDGSNFTLKIRSTKLEDSAMYFCASSELGVVRFGQGTRLTVV.

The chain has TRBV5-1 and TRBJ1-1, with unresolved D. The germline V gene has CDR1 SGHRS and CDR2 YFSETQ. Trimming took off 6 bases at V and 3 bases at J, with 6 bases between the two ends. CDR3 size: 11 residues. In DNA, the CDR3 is TGCGCCAGCAAGAGTGACACTGAAGCTTTCTTT. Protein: CASKSDTEAFF.

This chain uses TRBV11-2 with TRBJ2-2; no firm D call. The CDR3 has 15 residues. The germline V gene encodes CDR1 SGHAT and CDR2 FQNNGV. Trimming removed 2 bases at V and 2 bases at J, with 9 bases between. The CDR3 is CASSLQRINTGELFF. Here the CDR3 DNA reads TGTGCCAGCAGCTTACAGCGCATTAACACCGGGGAGCTGTTTTTT.

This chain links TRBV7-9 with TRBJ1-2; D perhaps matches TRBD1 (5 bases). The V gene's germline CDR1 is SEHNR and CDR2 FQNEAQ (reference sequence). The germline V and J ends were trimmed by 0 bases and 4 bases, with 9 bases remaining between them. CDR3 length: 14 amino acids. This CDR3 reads CASSLAAGTYGYTF. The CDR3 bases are TGTGCCAGCAGCTTAGCTGCCGGGACCTATGGCTACACCTTC.

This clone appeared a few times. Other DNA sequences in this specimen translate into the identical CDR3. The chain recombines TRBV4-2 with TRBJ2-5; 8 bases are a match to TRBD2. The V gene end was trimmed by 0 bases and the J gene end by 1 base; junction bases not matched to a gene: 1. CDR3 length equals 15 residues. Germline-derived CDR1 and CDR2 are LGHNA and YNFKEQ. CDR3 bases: TGTGCCAGCAGCCAAGACCGGGAGGGCCAAGAGACCCAGTACTTC. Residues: CASSQDREGQETQYF.

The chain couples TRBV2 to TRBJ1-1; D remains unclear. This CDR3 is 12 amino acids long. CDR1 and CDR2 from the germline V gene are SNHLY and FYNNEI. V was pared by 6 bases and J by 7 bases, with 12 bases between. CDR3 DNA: TGTGCCAGCAGGAGGGAGTTTAGTGAAGCTTTCTTT. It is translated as CASRREFSEAFF.

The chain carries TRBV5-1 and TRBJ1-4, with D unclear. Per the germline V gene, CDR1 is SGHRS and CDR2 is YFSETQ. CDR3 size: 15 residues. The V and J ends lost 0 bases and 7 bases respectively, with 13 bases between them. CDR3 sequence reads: CASSLVPGSREKLFF. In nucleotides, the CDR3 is TGCGCCAGCAGCTTGGTACCGGGATCCCGTGAAAAACTGTTTTTT.

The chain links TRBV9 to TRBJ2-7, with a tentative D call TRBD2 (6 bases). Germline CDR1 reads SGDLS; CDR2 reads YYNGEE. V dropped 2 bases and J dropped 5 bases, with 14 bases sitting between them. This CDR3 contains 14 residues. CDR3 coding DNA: TGTGCCAGCAGCGTTTGGGGGGATGGCAACGAGCAGTACTTC. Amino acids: CASSVWGDGNEQYF.

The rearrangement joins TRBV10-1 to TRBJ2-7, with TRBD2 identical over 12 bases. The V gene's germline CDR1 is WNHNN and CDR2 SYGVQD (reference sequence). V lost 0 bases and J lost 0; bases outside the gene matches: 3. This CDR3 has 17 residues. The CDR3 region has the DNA TGCGCCAGCAGTGAGTCGACGACTAGCGGGAGCTCCTACGAGCAGTACTTC. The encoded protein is CASSESTTSGSSYEQYF.

CDR3: CASRRTTTSGNTIYF. The CDR3 nucleotides are TGTGCCAGCAGGAGGACAACAACCTCTGGAAACACCATATATTTT. V is TRBV6-1 and J is TRBJ1-3; D may be TRBD1 (5 bases). There are 15 residues in the CDR3. The V end lost 6 bases, the J end lost 0 bases, and 12 bases lay between the germline ends. Germline V lookup: CDR1 MNHNS, CDR2 SASEGT.

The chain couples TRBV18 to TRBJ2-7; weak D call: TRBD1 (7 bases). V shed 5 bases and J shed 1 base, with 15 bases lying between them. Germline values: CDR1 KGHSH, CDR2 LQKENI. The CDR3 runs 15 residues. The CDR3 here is CASSTGGQLSYEQYF. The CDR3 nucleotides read TGTGCCAGCTCAACCGGGGGACAGTTATCCTACGAGCAGTACTTC.

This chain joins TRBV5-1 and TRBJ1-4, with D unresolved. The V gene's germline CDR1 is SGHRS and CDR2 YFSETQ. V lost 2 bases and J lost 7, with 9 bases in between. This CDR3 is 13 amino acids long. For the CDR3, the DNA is TGCGCCAGCAGCTTCAAAGGAGTTGAAAAACTGTTTTTT. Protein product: CASSFKGVEKLFF.

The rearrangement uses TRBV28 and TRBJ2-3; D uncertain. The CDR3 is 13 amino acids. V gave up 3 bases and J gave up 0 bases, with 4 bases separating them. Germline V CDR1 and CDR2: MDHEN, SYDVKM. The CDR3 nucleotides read TGTGCCAGCAGTTTCCATAGCACAGATACGCAGTATTTT. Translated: CASSFHSTDTQYF. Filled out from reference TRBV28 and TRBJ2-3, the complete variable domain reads DVKVTQSSRYLVKRTGEKVFLECVQDMDHENMFWYRQDPGLGLRLIYFSYDVKMKEKGDIPEGYSVSREKKERFSLILESASTNQTSMYLCASSFHSTDTQYFGPGTRLTVL.

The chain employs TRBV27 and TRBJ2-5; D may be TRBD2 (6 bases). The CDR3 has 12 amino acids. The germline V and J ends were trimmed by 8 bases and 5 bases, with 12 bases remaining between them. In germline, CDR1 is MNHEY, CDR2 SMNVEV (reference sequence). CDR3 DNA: TGTGCCAGCGGTACTAGCAAGGAGACCCAGTACTTC. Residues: CASGTSKETQYF.

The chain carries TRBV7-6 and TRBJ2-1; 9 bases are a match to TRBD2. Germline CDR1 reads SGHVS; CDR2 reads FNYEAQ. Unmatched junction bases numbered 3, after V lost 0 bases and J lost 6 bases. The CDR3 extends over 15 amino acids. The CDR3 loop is CASSLAGLAANEQFF. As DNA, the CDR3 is TGTGCCAGCAGCTTAGCGGGACTAGCTGCCAATGAGCAGTTCTTC.

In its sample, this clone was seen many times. The CDR3 region is CASSLDGFQPQHF. In DNA form, the CDR3 reads TGTGCCAGTAGTCTGGACGGGTTCCAGCCCCAGCATTTT. The chain has TRBV19 and TRBJ1-5; D not certain. The CDR3 is 13 amino acids. Germline V lookup: CDR1 LNHDA, CDR2 SQIVND (reference sequence). Trimming stripped 5 bases from V and 7 bases from J, with 12 bases between.

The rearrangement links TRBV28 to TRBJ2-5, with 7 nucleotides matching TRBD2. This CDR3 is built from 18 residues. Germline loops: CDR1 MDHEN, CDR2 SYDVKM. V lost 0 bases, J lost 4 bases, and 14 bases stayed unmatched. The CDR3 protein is CASSLWRAGDNPGETQYF. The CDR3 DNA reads TGTGCCAGCAGTTTATGGAGGGCGGGAGACAACCCGGGAGAGACCCAGTACTTC.

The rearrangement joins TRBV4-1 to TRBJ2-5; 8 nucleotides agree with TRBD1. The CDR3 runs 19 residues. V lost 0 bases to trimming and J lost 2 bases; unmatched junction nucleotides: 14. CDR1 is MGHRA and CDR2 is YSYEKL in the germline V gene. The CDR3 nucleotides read TGCGCCAGCAGCCAAGACGGTCCGGGTGGACAGGGAGCTCAAGAGACCCAGTACTTC. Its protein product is CASSQDGPGGQGAQETQYF.

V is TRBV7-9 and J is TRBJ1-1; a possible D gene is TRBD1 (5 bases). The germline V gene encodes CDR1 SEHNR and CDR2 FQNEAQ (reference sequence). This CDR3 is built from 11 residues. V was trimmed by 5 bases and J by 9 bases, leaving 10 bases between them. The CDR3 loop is CASSLRTKAFF. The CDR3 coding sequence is TGTGCCAGCAGCCTGAGGACAAAAGCTTTCTTT.

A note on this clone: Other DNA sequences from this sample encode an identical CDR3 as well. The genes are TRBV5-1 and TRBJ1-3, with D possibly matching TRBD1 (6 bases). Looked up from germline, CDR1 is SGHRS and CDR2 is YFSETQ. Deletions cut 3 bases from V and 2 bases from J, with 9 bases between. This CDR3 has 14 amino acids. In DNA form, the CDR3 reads TGCGCCAGCAGCTCACAGGGAACTGGAAACACCATATATTTT. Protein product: CASSSQGTGNTIYF.